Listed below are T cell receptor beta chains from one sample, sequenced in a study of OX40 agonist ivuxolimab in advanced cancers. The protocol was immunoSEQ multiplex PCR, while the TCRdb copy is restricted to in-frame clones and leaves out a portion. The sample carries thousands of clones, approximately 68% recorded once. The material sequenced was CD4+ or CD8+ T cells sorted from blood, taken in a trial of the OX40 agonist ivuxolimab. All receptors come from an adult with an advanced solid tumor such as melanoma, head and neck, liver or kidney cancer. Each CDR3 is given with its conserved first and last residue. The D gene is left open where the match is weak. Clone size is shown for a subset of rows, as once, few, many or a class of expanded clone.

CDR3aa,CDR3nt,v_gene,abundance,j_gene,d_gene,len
CASSSRVYTGELFF,TGTGCCAGCAGTTCCAGGGTATACACCGGGGAGCTGTTTTTT,TRBV9,.,TRBJ2-2,.,14
CASSQIPSGGWETQYF,TGCGCCAGCAGCCAGATCCCTAGCGGAGGGTGGGAGACCCAGTACTTC,TRBV4-1,.,TRBJ2-5,TRBD2,16
CAISARDRETQYF,TGTGCCATCAGCGCCCGGGACAGAGAGACCCAGTACTTC,TRBV10-3,.,TRBJ2-5,TRBD1,13
CASSYGQLNTEAFF,TGTGCCAGCAGTTACGGACAGTTGAACACTGAAGCTTTCTTT,TRBV2,medium-sized,TRBJ1-1,.,14
CAWTAVSYEQYF,TGTGCCTGGACAGCAGTCTCCTACGAGCAGTACTTC,TRBV30,.,TRBJ2-7,.,12
CASRQGLANSYEQYF,TGTGCCAGCAGACAGGGACTAGCCAACTCCTACGAGCAGTACTTC,TRBV28,.,TRBJ2-7,TRBD2,15
CASSARDSITPTQYF,TGTGCCAGCAGCGCCCGGGACTCCATAACGCCCACGCAGTATTTT,TRBV11-3,once,TRBJ2-3,.,15
CASGLGEGRNTGELFF,TGTGCTAGTGGTTTGGGGGAGGGCCGAAACACCGGGGAGCTGTTTTTT,TRBV12-5,.,TRBJ2-2,TRBD2,16
CASSLSAGMNTEAFF,TGTGCCAGCAGTTTATCCGCAGGGATGAACACTGAAGCTTTCTTT,TRBV27,.,TRBJ1-1,.,15
CASSYTRWGAKNIQYF,TGTGCCAGCAGTTACACTCGGTGGGGAGCCAAAAACATTCAGTACTTC,TRBV6-5,.,TRBJ2-4,.,16
CASSLAAGYLYEQYF,TGTGCCAGCAGTTTGGCGGCGGGGTACCTCTACGAGCAGTACTTC,TRBV27,many,TRBJ2-7,.,15
CASSPSTTNEQFF,TGTGCCAGCAGCCCCTCGACAACGAATGAGCAGTTCTTC,TRBV7-9,once,TRBJ2-1,.,13
CASTPGLSDYTF,TGTGCCAGCACCCCGGGACTTTCCGACTACACCTTC,TRBV2,.,TRBJ1-2,.,12
CASSRELAGADTQYF,TGTGCCAGCAGTCGTGAACTAGCGGGAGCAGATACGCAGTATTTT,TRBV7-2,few,TRBJ2-3,TRBD2,15
CASSQDRGETQYF,TGCGCCAGCAGCCAAGATAGAGGAGAGACCCAGTACTTC,TRBV4-1,once,TRBJ2-5,.,13
CASSPGQGFEQYF,TGTGCCAGTAGTCCGGGACAGGGGTTCGAGCAGTACTTC,TRBV19,.,TRBJ2-7,TRBD1,13
CAWSLSGRAFF,TGTGCCTGGAGTCTGAGCGGGAGGGCGTTCTTC,TRBV30,.,TRBJ2-1,TRBD2,11
CASSEDIVGGDGYTF,TGTGCCAGCAGTGAAGATATCGTTGGGGGGGACGGCTACACCTTC,TRBV2,once,TRBJ1-2,.,15
CSVENSYQETQYF,TGCAGCGTTGAAAATAGTTATCAAGAGACCCAGTACTTC,TRBV29-1,.,TRBJ2-5,.,13
CASSQGLDTGELFF,TGTGCCAGCAGCCAAGGACTAGACACCGGGGAGCTGTTTTTT,TRBV4-2,medium-sized,TRBJ2-2,.,14
CATSRDPGENTEAFF,TGTGCCACCAGCAGAGATCCCGGGGAAAACACTGAAGCTTTCTTT,TRBV15,few,TRBJ1-1,.,15
CASIGGNPNEQFF,TGCGCCAGCATAGGAGGAAACCCTAATGAGCAGTTCTTC,TRBV5-1,.,TRBJ2-1,.,13